Listed below are T cell receptor beta chains from one sample, sequenced in a study of post-analysis software for immune sequencing data. TCRdb re-derived calls from the PCR reads in MiXCR, one entry per CDR3 protein. The profile shows hundreds of thousands of distinct CDR3 sequences, 25% to 30% of them singletons. Sequenced sample: blood. The receptors here all came from a girl aged 5-17 years with multiple sclerosis. Each CDR3 is given with its conserved first and last residue. D genes are given only for firm matches. Clone size is not always given. Where it is, it says once, few, many or a class for expanded clones.

TRBD1,NA,TRBV28,TRBJ1-4,TGTGCCAGCAGCTCCCCGACAGGGGCGCAAGAAAAACTGTTTTTT,CASSSPTGAQEKLFF
NA,few,TRBV7-2,TRBJ2-5,TGTGCCAGCAGCTTGACCAGGGCCCCAGAGCAGTACTTC,CASSLTRAPEQYF
TRBD1,NA,TRBV4-1,TRBJ1-4,TGCGCCAGCAGCCCGGGACAGGGAAAGGAAAAACTGTTTTTT,CASSPGQGKEKLFF
NA,few,TRBV20-1,TRBJ1-5,TGCAGTGCTAGGAGCCCAACAGAGAGCAATCAGCCCCAGCATTTT,CSARSPTESNQPQHF
TRBD2,many,TRBV29-1,TRBJ2-7,TGCAGCGTTGAAATAGGTGGGACTAGCGGGAGTTACGAGCAGTACTTC,CSVEIGGTSGSYEQYF
TRBD2,few,TRBV20-1,TRBJ2-5,TGCAGTGCCTCAGGACTAGCGGGAAGTGCGACCCAGTACTTC,CSASGLAGSATQYF
TRBD1,NA,TRBV25-1,TRBJ2-5,TGTGCCAGCAGTGCGAGACGAGGGACAGGCAACCAAGAGACCCAGTACTTC,CASSARRGTGNQETQYF
TRBD2,NA,TRBV4-3,TRBJ2-7,TGCGCCAGCAGCCAGAGCGCGGGAGGTCGGAGCTCCTACGAGCAGTACTTC,CASSQSAGGRSSYEQYF
NA,NA,TRBV7-9,TRBJ1-1,TGTGCCAGCATGGGGTGGGACAAGGAAGCTTTCTTT,CASMGWDKEAFF
NA,few,TRBV24-1,TRBJ2-1,TGTGCCACCAGTCAGAGAAGGGATGAGCAGTTCTTC,CATSQRRDEQFF
NA,NA,TRBV28,TRBJ2-3,TGTGCCAGCAGTTCTCTAACAGGGTTAGGAACGCAGTATTTT,CASSSLTGLGTQYF
NA,NA,TRBV5-1,TRBJ2-5,TGCGCCAGCAGAAAAGGCGGTGGGGAAGAGACCCAGTACTTC,CASRKGGGEETQYF
NA,few,TRBV29-1,TRBJ1-4,TGCAGCGTTGAAGATCGAACGGCTAGGAAACTGTTTTTT,CSVEDRTARKLFF
TRBD2,NA,TRBV11-2,TRBJ2-7,TGTGCCAGCAGCCACGGGACTAGCGGGAGGAATCCGAGAGGGCAGTACTTC,CASSHGTSGRNPRGQYF
NA,many,TRBV12-3/TRBV12-4,TRBJ1-4,TGTGCCAGCACCAAATTCAGTGAGGAAAAACTGTTTTTT,CASTKFSEEKLFF
TRBD1,NA,TRBV7-2,TRBJ1-6,TGTGCCAGCAGCCGGGACCGACAGGGTACGGGGTCACCCCTCCACTTT,CASSRDRQGTGSPLHF
TRBD1,NA,TRBV4-1,TRBJ1-2,TGCGCCAGCAGCCCCCGGACAGGGGCTGCCTATGGCTACACCTTC,CASSPRTGAAYGYTF
TRBD1,NA,TRBV7-9,TRBJ2-1,TGTGCCAGCAGCCTCCACAGGGGTCAGAAGCCCTACAATGAGCAGTTCTTC,CASSLHRGQKPYNEQFF
NA,few,TRBV6-6,TRBJ1-6,TGTGCCAGCAGTTACGCCCCGCACAGCTACTCCTATAATTCACCCCTCCACTTT,CASSYAPHSYSYNSPLHF
NA,NA,TRBV20-1,TRBJ2-7,TGCAGTGCTAGTGGACGAAGCGAGCAGTACTTC,CSASGRSEQYF
NA,NA,TRBV7-9,TRBJ2-3,TGTGCCAGCAGCCGTAGACGGGTCACAGATACGCAGTATTTT,CASSRRRVTDTQYF
NA,few,TRBV28,TRBJ2-6,TGTGCCAGCAGTAAACCAGGGTCTGGGGCCAACGTCCTGACTTTC,CASSKPGSGANVLTF
NA,many,TRBV28,TRBJ2-3,TGTGCCAGCAGTCAGGATACAGATACGCAGTATTTT,CASSQDTDTQYF
TRBD2,NA,TRBV28,TRBJ2-3,TGTGCCAGCAGTTTCCTCAGCGGGAGTGTCACAGATACGCAGTATTTT,CASSFLSGSVTDTQYF
TRBD2,few,TRBV10-3,TRBJ2-1,TGTGCCATCAGTGAGTCGGCTAGCGGCTACAATGAGCAGTTCTTC,CAISESASGYNEQFF
NA,NA,TRBV20-1,TRBJ2-7,TGCAGTGCTAGAGATCGGGAGGGGGCGGTCTACGAGCAGTACTTC,CSARDREGAVYEQYF
NA,few,TRBV20-1,TRBJ2-1,TGCAGTGCAAGCCGCACACAGGTTTTCGATGAGCAGTTCTTC,CSASRTQVFDEQFF
NA,NA,TRBV7-2,TRBJ2-7,TGTGCCAGCAGCTTAGCGGCCAGGAGCTACGAGCAGTACTTC,CASSLAARSYEQYF
TRBD2,NA,TRBV20-1,TRBJ2-1,TGCAGTGCTAGTCCCAGGGTAGGGCTAGCGGGTGTGAATGAGCAGTTCTTC,CSASPRVGLAGVNEQFF
TRBD2,NA,TRBV5-1,TRBJ2-3,TGCGCCAGCGGGACTAGGGCCGGCACAGATACGCAGTATTTT,CASGTRAGTDTQYF
TRBD2,NA,TRBV20-1,TRBJ2-2,TGCAGTGCTAGTCCGGGACTAGTGAGTGGGACCGGGGAGCTGTTTTTT,CSASPGLVSGTGELFF